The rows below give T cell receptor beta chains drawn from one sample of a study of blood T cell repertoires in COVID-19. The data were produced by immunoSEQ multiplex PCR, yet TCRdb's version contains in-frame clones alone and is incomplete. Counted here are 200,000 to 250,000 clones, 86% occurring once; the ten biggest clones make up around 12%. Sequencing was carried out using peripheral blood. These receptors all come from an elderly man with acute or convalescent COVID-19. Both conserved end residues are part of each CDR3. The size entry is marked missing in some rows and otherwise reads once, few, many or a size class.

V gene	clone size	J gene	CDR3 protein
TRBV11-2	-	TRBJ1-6	CASSLDGTEGSPLHF
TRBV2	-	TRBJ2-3	CASKMAGGADTQYF
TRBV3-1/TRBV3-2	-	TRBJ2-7	CASSLGLPQEQYF
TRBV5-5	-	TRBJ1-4	CASSHGTGDVFEKLFF
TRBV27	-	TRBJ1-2	CASTSFGGAFGYTF
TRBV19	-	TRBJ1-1	CASSNSLNTEAFF
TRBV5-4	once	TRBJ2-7	CASSRGRGEYEQYF
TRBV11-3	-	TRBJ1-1	CASSRPGGTEAFF
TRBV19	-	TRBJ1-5	CASSTFRAPNQPQHF
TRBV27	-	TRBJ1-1	CASSLGQGLKEAFF
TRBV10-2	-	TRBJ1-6	CASRGGENSPLHF
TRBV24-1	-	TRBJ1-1	CATSDGPNTEAFF
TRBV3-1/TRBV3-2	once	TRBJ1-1	CASSYAGTANTEAFF
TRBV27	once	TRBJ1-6	CASSPLPGVRDSPLHF
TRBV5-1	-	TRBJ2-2	CASRRIANTGELFF
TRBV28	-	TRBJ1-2	CASKDGAYGYTF
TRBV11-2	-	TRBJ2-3	CASSSQGSTDTQYF
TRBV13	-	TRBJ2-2	CASSLRLAGGPGELFF
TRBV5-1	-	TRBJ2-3	CASSPQLAGVSDTQYF
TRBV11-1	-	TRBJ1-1	CASSLGQGTEAFF
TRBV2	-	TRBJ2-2	CASSEILAGSTGELFF
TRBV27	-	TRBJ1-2	CASSLGGSYGYTF
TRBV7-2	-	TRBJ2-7	CASSLFGTGLGEQYF
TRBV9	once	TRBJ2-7	CASSVDGVSYEQYF
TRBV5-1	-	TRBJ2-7	CASSLSVRSYEQYF
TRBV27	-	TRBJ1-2	CASSLGPIYYGYTF
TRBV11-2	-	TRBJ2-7	CASSQQRGPGEQYF
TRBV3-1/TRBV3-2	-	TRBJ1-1	CASSPAGLNTEAFF
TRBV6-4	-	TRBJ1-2	CASSDSGGSGGYGYTF
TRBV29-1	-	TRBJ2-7	CSAGGLAGVGEQYF
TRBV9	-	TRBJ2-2	CASSLGLAGGGELFF
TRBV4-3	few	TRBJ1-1	CASSQFGVGTEAFF
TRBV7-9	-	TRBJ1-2	CASSLGTVESYGYTF
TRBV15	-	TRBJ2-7	CATSRDSGYEQYF
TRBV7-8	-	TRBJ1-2	CASSLPQGLPYGYTF
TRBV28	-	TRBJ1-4	CATLGQDVHRGDEKLFF
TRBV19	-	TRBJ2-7	CASAGTGEYEQYF
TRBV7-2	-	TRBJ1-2	CASSLGGDDLAGYTF
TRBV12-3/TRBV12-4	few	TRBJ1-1	CASQGQQNTEAFF
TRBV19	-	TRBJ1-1	CASSIARDRAEAFF
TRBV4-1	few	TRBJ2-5	CASSQGPGQRPETQYF
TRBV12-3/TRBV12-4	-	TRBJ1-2	CASSSSYGYTF
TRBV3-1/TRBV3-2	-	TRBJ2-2	CASSQLPGLANTGELFF
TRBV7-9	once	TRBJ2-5	CASSPLGRRYQETQYF
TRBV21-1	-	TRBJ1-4	CASSPTGEGEKLFF
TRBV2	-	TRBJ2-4	CASSSFGQGDLAKNIQYF
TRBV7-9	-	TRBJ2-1	CASSLPSSGGPYEQFF
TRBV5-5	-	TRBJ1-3	CASSLQRPGSGNTIYF
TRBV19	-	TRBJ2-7	CASSIGGEGTYEQYF
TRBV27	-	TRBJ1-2	CASSLGTGGISNYGYTF
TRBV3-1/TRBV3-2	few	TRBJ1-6	CASSQVGRNSPLHF
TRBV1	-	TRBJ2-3	CTSSQDRQGSFTDTQYF
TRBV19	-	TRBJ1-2	CASSTTGTGGHTF
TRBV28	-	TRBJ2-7	CASSSPAGGQNWEQYF
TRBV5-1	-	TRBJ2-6	CASSLVAESGANVLTF
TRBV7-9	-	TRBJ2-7	CASSSIDTPAYEQYF
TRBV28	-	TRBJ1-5	CASSRSYSNQPQHF
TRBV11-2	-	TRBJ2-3	CASNRRDSGTTDTQYF
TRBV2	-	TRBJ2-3	CASSASGSSTDTQYF
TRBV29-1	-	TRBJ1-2	CSVERGGGYTF